What follows are 16 T cell receptor beta chains derived from one specimen sequenced in a study of blood T cells in healthy people across ages. A second PCR, run for roughly 7 to 12 cycles, used a sample-barcoded 5' primer plus a J-beta primer mix. From the 5' RACE reads, TCRdb called clonotypes with MiXCR, one entry per CDR3 protein. Of about 1.7 million distinct CDR3 sequences listed, 28% are singletons. Sequencing input: blood. The receptors stem from a woman under 40 in good health.

A few counts support this clonotype. V is TRBV12-3 or TRBV12-4 and J is TRBJ1-2; D call uncertain. This CDR3 comprises 11 residues. The germline V and J ends were trimmed by 6 bases and 12 bases, with 14 bases remaining between them. Here the CDR3 reads CASSSGRAHTF. CDR3 sequence (DNA): TGTGCCAGCAGCTCCGGGAGGGCACACACCTTC.

This chain's CDR3 is CASSSGQANYGYTF. In DNA, the CDR3 is TGTGCCAGCAGCTCGGGACAAGCTAACTATGGCTACACCTTC. The chain has TRBV5-5 and TRBJ1-2; D is possibly TRBD1 (6 bases). CDR1 SGHKS and CDR2 YYEKEE come from the germline V gene (reference sequence). The CDR3 length is 14 residues. With 3 bases removed from V and 0 bases from J, the gap between germline ends came to 9 bases.

Only a few counts were recorded for this clonotype. This sequence joins TRBV12-3 or TRBV12-4 and TRBJ2-1; D is unclear. V lost 5 bases to trimming and J lost 14 bases, with 16 bases between them. The CDR3 totals 12 residues. The CDR3 is CASSRSTIDKFF. CDR3 nucleotide sequence: TGTGCCAGCAGTCGCTCAACAATAGATAAGTTCTTC.

A note on this clonotype: This sequence may be a read error, since a much larger clone differs from it by one base. This chain's CDR3 is CVSSFKSQREQYF. In DNA form, the CDR3 reads TGTGTCAGCAGCTTTAAATCGCAGAGGGAGCAGTACTTC. This rearrangement joins TRBV7-2 to TRBJ2-7; no definite D call. Per germline, CDR1 SGHTA and CDR2 FQGNSA. The CDR3 is 13 residues long.

Notes on this clonotype: This may arise from a read error, as a much more abundant clone is one base away. This rearrangement joins TRBV5-5 to TRBJ2-7, with a tentative D call TRBD2 (5 bases). Germline V gene data show CDR1 as SGHKS and CDR2 as YYEKEE (reference sequence). The CDR3 runs 13 residues. The CDR3 loop reads CVSSLNGDYEQYF. Here the CDR3 DNA reads TGTGTCAGCAGCTTGAACGGGGACTACGAGCAGTACTTC.

V gene TRBV12-3 or TRBV12-4 combines with J gene TRBJ2-1; the D gene is possibly TRBD2 (5 bases). Deletions cut 5 bases from V and 2 bases from J, with 13 bases between. This CDR3 is built from 15 residues. The CDR3 bases are TGTGCCAGCAGTCCTGAGGGAAGCCCCTACAATGAGCAGTTCTTC. This codes for CASSPEGSPYNEQFF.

This clonotype was detected a few times. The genes are TRBV11-2 and TRBJ2-6, with no clear D. With 6 bases removed from V and 1 base from J, the gap between germline ends came to 13 bases. Germline V CDR1 and CDR2: SGHAT, FQNNGV. The CDR3 length is 16 residues. In nucleotides, the CDR3 is TGTGCCAGCAGGCGGAGTGACATGTCTGGGGCCAACGTCCTGACTTTC. Translated, it gives CASRRSDMSGANVLTF.

This clonotype was seen at least ten times. The chain has TRBV20-1 and TRBJ2-6; a possible D gene is TRBD1 (6 bases). The CDR3 is 17 residues long. V lost 1 base and J 0 bases, leaving 13 bases between the germline ends. Per germline, CDR1 DFQATT and CDR2 SNEGSKA (reference sequence). The CDR3 DNA follows: TGCAGTGCTAGAGTTCAGAACAGGGCCTCTGGGGCCAACGTCCTGACTTTC. Its protein is CSARVQNRASGANVLTF.

This clonotype turned up a few times. V and J are TRBV4-1 and TRBJ1-6; tentative D call: TRBD1 (5 bases). Trimming removed 5 bases from V and 6 bases from J, with 20 bases in between. CDR3 length: 17 amino acids. The germline CDR1 and CDR2 sequences are MGHRA and YSYEKL. This CDR3 is CASSEGLGGVRNSPLHF. In nucleotides, the CDR3 is TGCGCCAGCAGCGAAGGGCTGGGGGGTGTTCGTAATTCACCCCTCCACTTT.

The V and J genes are TRBV4-1 and TRBJ2-7, with D perhaps matching TRBD1 (6 bases). This CDR3 spans 18 amino acids. The V and J ends lost 5 bases and 6 bases respectively, with 29 bases between them. In germline, CDR1 is MGHRA, CDR2 YSYEKL. DNA for the CDR3: TGCGCCAGCAGCGGTGGACAGTACTCTGTAAGCTCTCCATCCGAGCAGTACTTC. Protein: CASSGGQYSVSSPSEQYF.

This rearrangement joins TRBV5-1 to TRBJ2-7, with 9 bases matching TRBD2. CDR1 is SGHRS, CDR2 YFSETQ, per germline. The J segment lost 5 bases and the V segment lost 0 bases, leaving 9 bases of the junction unmatched. This CDR3 has 16 residues. The CDR3 region is CASSLDGGGVGNEQYF. The DNA for the CDR3 is TGCGCCAGCAGCTTGGATGGCGGGGGGGTCGGGAACGAGCAGTACTTC.

This clonotype was detected only once. A read error may account for a junction end that differs from germline. CDR3: CSARTGQRGFTGTQYF. The CDR3 DNA is TGCAGTGCTAGGACGGGTCAGCGGGGCTTCACAGGTACGCAGTATTTT. The genes are TRBV20-1 and TRBJ2-3, with TRBD2 matching over 7 bases. The length of the CDR3 is 16 residues. Germline CDR1 and CDR2: DFQATT and SNEGSKA (reference sequence).

This clonotype was detected many times. This sequence joins TRBV5-1 and TRBJ2-7, with TRBD1 matching over 9 bases. CDR3 length: 16 amino acids. V lost 4 bases, J lost 1 base, and 9 bases stayed unmatched. Germline V gene data show CDR1 as SGHRS and CDR2 as YFSETQ. The chain's CDR3 is CASSPGGQGRSYEQYF. CDR3 coding DNA: TGCGCCAGCAGCCCCGGGGGACAGGGTCGATCCTACGAGCAGTACTTC.

The CDR3 sequence is CSASLVGPGEGEQYF. The CDR3 nucleotides read TGCAGTGCCTCCCTAGTGGGACCTGGGGAGGGCGAGCAGTACTTC. This chain joins TRBV20-1 and TRBJ2-7, with TRBD2 matching over 7 bases. This CDR3 is 15 amino acids long. The V gene's germline CDR1 is DFQATT and CDR2 SNEGSKA (reference sequence). Trimming removed 6 bases from V and 6 bases from J; junction bases left unmatched: 17.

This clonotype turned up a few times. The chain carries TRBV5-1 and TRBJ2-3, with 8 bases fitting TRBD1. J was trimmed by 2 bases and V by 5 bases; bases with no gene match: 4. The CDR3 has 14 residues. The germline V gene encodes CDR1 SGHRS and CDR2 YFSETQ. The CDR3 DNA follows: TGCGCCAGCAGGCCGACAGGGGTCACAGATACGCAGTATTTT. Translating gives CASRPTGVTDTQYF.

V gene TRBV27 combines with J gene TRBJ2-7; the match to TRBD2 covers 7 bases. The germline V gene encodes CDR1 MNHEY and CDR2 SMNVEV (reference sequence). V shed 7 bases, J shed 3 bases, and the junction held 3 bases outside the gene matches. CDR3 length equals 12 residues. This CDR3 reads CASTGTNYEQYF. CDR3 DNA: TGTGCCAGCACCGGGACTAACTACGAGCAGTACTTC.